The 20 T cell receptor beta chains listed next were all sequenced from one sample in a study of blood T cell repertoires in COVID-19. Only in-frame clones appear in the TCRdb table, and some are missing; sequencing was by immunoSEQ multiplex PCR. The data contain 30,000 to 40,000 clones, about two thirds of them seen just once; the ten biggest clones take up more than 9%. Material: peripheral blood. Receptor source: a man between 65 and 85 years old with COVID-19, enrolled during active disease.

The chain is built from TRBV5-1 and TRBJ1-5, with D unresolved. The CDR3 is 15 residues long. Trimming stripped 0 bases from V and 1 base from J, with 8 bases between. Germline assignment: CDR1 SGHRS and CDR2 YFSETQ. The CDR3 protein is CASSLGGGSNQPQHF. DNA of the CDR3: TGCGCCAGCAGCTTGGGGGGAGGGAGCAATCAGCCCCAGCATTTT. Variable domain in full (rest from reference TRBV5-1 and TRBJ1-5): KAGVTQTPRYLIKTRGQQVTLSCSPISGHRSVSWYQQTPGQGLQFLFEYFSETQRNKGNFPGRFSGRQFSNSRSEMNVSTLELGDSALYLCASSLGGGSNQPQHFGDGTRLSIL.

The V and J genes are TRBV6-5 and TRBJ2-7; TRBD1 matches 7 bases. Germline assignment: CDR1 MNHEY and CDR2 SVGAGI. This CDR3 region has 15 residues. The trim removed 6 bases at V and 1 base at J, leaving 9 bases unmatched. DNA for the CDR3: TGTGCCAGCAGACGACAGGGAATGGGGTCCTACGAGCAGTACTTC. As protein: CASRRQGMGSYEQYF.

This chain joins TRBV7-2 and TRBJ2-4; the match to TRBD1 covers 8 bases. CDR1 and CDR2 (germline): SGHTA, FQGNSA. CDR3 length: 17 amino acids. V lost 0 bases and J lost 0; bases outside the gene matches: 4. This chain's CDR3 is CASSLATGQAAKNIQYF. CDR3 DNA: TGTGCCAGCAGCTTAGCGACGGGACAGGCAGCCAAAAACATTCAGTACTTC.

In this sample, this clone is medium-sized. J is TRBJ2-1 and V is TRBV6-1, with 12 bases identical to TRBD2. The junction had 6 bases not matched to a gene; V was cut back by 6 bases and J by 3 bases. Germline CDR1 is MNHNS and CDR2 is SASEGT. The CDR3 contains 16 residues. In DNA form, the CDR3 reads TGTGCCAGCAGGGAACTAGCGGGGGGTTACTACAATGAGCAGTTCTTC. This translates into CASRELAGGYYNEQFF.

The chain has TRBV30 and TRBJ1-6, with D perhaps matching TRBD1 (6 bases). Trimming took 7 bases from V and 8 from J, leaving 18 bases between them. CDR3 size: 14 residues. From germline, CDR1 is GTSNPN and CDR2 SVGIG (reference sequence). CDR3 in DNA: TGTGCCTCCTCAAGGGAGGGACAATATTCACCCCTCCACTTT. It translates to CASSREGQYSPLHF.

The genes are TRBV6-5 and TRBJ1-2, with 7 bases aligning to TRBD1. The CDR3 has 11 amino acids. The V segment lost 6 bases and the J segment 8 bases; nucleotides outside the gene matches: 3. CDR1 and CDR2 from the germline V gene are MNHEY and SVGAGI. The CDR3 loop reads CASRQGWGYTF. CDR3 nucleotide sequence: TGTGCCAGCAGACAGGGGTGGGGCTACACCTTC.

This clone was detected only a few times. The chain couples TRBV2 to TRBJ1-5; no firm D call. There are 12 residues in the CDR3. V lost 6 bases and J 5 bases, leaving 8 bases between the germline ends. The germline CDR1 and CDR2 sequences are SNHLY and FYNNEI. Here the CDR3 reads CASSRRDQPQHF. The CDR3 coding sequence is TGTGCCAGCAGCCGGAGAGATCAGCCCCAGCATTTT.

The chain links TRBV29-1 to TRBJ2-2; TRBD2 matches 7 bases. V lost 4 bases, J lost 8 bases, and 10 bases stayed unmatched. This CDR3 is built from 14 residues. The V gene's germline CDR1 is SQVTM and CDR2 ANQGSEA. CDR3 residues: CSVGAVGGKGELFF. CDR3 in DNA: TGCAGCGTTGGTGCGGTCGGGGGGAAAGGGGAGCTGTTTTTT.

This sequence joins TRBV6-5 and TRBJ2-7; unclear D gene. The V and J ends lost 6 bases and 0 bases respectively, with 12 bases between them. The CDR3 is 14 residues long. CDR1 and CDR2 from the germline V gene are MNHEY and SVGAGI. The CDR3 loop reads CASSPRGSSYEQYF. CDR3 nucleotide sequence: TGTGCCAGCAGCCCCCGCGGCAGCTCCTACGAGCAGTACTTC.

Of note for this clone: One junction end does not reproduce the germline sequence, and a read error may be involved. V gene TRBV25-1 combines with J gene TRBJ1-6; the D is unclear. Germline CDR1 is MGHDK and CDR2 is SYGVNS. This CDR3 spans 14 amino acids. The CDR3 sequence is CASTRSSYNSPLHF. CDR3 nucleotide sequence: TGTGCAAGCACACGGAGCTCCTATAATTCACCCCTCCACTTT.

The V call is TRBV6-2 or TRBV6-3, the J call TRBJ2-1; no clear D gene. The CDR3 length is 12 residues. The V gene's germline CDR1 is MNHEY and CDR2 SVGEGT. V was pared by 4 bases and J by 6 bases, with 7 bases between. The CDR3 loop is CASSLRRNEQFF. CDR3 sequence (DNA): TGTGCCAGCAGTTTGAGGCGCAATGAGCAGTTCTTC.

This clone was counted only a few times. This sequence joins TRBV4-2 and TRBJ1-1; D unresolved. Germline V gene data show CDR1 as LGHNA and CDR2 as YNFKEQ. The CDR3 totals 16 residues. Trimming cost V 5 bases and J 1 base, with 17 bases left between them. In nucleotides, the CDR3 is TGTGCCAGCAGCTATTACCAGGCCGCATGGAACACTGAAGCTTTCTTT. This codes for CASSYYQAAWNTEAFF.

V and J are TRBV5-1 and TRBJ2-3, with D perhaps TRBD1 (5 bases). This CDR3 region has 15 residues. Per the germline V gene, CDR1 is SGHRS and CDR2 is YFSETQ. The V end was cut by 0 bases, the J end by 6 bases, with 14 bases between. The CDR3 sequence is CASSLGQGLLDTQYF. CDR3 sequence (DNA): TGCGCCAGCAGCTTGGGGCAGGGTCTATTGGATACGCAGTATTTT. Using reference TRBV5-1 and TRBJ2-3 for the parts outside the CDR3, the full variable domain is KAGVTQTPRYLIKTRGQQVTLSCSPISGHRSVSWYQQTPGQGLQFLFEYFSETQRNKGNFPGRFSGRQFSNSRSEMNVSTLELGDSALYLCASSLGQGLLDTQYFGPGTRLTVL.

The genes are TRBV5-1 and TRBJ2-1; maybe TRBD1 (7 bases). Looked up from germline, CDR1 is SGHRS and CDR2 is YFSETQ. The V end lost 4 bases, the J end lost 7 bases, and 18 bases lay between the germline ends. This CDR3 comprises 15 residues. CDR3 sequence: CASSPPGGPGNEQFF. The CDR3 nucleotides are TGCGCCAGCAGCCCTCCAGGGGGGCCGGGGAATGAGCAGTTCTTC.

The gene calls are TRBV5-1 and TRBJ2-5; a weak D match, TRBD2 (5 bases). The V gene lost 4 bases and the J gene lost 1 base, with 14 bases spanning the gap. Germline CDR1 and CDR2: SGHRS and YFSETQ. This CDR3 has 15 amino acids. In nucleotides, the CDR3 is TGCGCCAGCAGCCCCCCCGGGCTAGCCCAAGAGACCCAGTACTTC. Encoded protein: CASSPPGLAQETQYF.

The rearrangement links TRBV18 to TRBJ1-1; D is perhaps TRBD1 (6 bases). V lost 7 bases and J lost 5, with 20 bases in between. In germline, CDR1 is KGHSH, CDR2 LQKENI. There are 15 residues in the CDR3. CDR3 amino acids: CASFEQDRVGTEAFF. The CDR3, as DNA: TGTGCCAGCTTCGAACAGGACAGAGTAGGAACTGAAGCTTTCTTT.

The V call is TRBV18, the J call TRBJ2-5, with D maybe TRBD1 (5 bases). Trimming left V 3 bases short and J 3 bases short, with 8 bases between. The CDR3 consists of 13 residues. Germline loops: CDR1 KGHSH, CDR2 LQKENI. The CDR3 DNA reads TGTGCCAGCTCACCTTTCAGGGAAGAGACCCAGTACTTC. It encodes CASSPFREETQYF.

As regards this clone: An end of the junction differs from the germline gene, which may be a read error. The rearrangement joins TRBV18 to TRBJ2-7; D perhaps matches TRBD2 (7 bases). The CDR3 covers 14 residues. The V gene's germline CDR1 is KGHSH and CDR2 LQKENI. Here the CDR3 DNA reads TGTGCCAACTCACGCGGGGGCACGGGCTACGAGCAGTACTTC. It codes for CANSRGGTGYEQYF.

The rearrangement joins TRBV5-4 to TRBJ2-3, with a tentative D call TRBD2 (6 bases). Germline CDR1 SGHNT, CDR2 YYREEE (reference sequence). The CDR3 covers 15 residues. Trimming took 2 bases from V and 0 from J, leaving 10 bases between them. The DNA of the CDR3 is TGTGCCAGCAGCTTTGTTAGCGGCAGCACAGATACGCAGTATTTT. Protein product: CASSFVSGSTDTQYF.

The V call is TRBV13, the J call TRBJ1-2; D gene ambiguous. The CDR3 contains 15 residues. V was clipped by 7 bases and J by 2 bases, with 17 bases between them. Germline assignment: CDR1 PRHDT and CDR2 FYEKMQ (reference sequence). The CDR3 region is CASNPSVPHNYGYTF. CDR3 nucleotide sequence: TGTGCCAGCAACCCTTCGGTCCCCCACAACTATGGCTACACCTTC.